The rows below give T cell receptor beta chains drawn from one sample of a study of blood T cell repertoires in COVID-19. The protocol was immunoSEQ multiplex PCR, while the TCRdb copy is restricted to in-frame clones and leaves out a portion. The sample has fewer than 200,000 clones, around 80% seen once. Material: peripheral blood. The receptors were gathered from a man between 65 and 85 years old with active or convalescent COVID-19. Each CDR3 is given with its conserved first and last residue. The D gene is left open where the match is weak. Size is omitted from some rows. Given values are once, few, many or a class for expanded clones.

CDR3 protein: CASSPSNRETGAFF
CDR3 DNA: TGTGCCAGCTCACCATCAAACAGGGAAACCGGAGCTTTCTTT
J gene: TRBJ1-1
D gene: .
V gene: TRBV18
clone size: .

CDR3 protein: CASGDRAGANVLTF
CDR3 DNA: TGTGCCAGCGGAGACAGGGCTGGGGCCAACGTCCTGACTTTC
J gene: TRBJ2-6
D gene: TRBD1
V gene: TRBV6-5
clone size: .

CDR3 protein: CASSLAPPSEEQFF
CDR3 DNA: TGCGCCAGCAGCTTGGCTCCCCCGTCAGAAGAGCAGTTCTTC
J gene: TRBJ2-1
D gene: .
V gene: TRBV5-1
clone size: .

CDR3 protein: CASSPRSGETDTQYF
CDR3 DNA: TGTGCCAGCTCACCACGAAGCGGGGAAACAGATACGCAGTATTTT
J gene: TRBJ2-3
D gene: TRBD2
V gene: TRBV18
clone size: .

CDR3 protein: CASSPGTSGGEETQYF
CDR3 DNA: TGTGCCAGCTCACCTGGGACTAGCGGGGGAGAAGAGACCCAGTACTTC
J gene: TRBJ2-5
D gene: TRBD2
V gene: TRBV18
clone size: once

CDR3 protein: CATAEGGAYNSPLHF
CDR3 DNA: TGTGCCACCGCGGAAGGGGGCGCGTATAATTCACCCCTCCACTTT
J gene: TRBJ1-6
D gene: TRBD1
V gene: TRBV7-9
clone size: .

CDR3 protein: CASSYAPDEANEQYF
CDR3 DNA: TGTGCCAGCAGTTACGCCCCCGACGAGGCGAACGAGCAGTACTTC
J gene: TRBJ2-7
D gene: .
V gene: TRBV6-5
clone size: .

CDR3 protein: CASSEYSSYNEQFF
CDR3 DNA: TGCGCCAGCTCTGAGTACAGCTCCTACAATGAGCAGTTCTTC
J gene: TRBJ2-1
D gene: .
V gene: TRBV5-1
clone size: .

CDR3 protein: CSGQQGTGELFF
CDR3 DNA: TGCAGCGGCCAACAGGGGACCGGGGAGCTGTTTTTT
J gene: TRBJ2-2
D gene: TRBD1
V gene: TRBV29-1
clone size: few

CDR3 protein: CASSQVAGIPLHYNEQFF
CDR3 DNA: TGTGCCAGCAGCCAGGTAGCGGGAATTCCCCTCCACTACAATGAGCAGTTCTTC
J gene: TRBJ2-1
D gene: TRBD2
V gene: TRBV3-1/TRBV3-2
clone size: .

CDR3 protein: CASSYHLGGNYGYTF
CDR3 DNA: TGTGCCAGCAGTTACCACCTTGGCGGGAACTATGGCTACACCTTC
J gene: TRBJ1-2
D gene: .
V gene: TRBV6-5
clone size: .

CDR3 protein: CASSQGQGDSPLHF
CDR3 DNA: TGTGCCAGCAGCCAAGGACAGGGGGATTCACCCCTCCACTTT
J gene: TRBJ1-6
D gene: TRBD1
V gene: TRBV3-1/TRBV3-2
clone size: .

CDR3 protein: CAWSVGTGGNTEAFF
CDR3 DNA: TGTGCCTGGAGTGTTGGGACAGGGGGCAACACTGAAGCTTTCTTT
J gene: TRBJ1-1
D gene: TRBD1
V gene: TRBV30
clone size: .

CDR3 protein: CASSYGQSEQFF
CDR3 DNA: TGTGCCAGCAGTTACGGTCAGTCTGAGCAGTTCTTC
J gene: TRBJ2-1
D gene: .
V gene: TRBV6-6
clone size: once

CDR3 protein: CASSRGDSTTYEQYF
CDR3 DNA: TGTGCCAGCAGCCGCGGGGACAGTACAACCTACGAGCAGTACTTC
J gene: TRBJ2-7
D gene: .
V gene: TRBV4-2
clone size: .

CDR3 protein: CASSWGVAFFNEQFF
CDR3 DNA: TGCGCCAGCTCCTGGGGGGTGGCCTTTTTTAATGAGCAGTTCTTC
J gene: TRBJ2-1
D gene: .
V gene: TRBV5-1
clone size: few

CDR3 protein: CASSQSTGYYEQYF
CDR3 DNA: TGTGCCAGCAGTCAAAGTACAGGATACTACGAGCAGTACTTC
J gene: TRBJ2-7
D gene: .
V gene: TRBV7-2
clone size: once

CDR3 protein: CASSLSGGLTDTQYF
CDR3 DNA: TGTGCCAGCAGCTTGAGCGGGGGACTCACAGATACGCAGTATTTT
J gene: TRBJ2-3
D gene: TRBD2
V gene: TRBV7-2
clone size: .

CDR3 protein: CASSLGDRASEKLFF
CDR3 DNA: TGTGCCAGCAGCTTAGGAGACAGGGCGAGTGAAAAACTGTTTTTT
J gene: TRBJ1-4
D gene: TRBD1
V gene: TRBV7-9
clone size: .

CDR3 protein: CASTPLGGNYGYTF
CDR3 DNA: TGTGCCAGTACCCCCTTGGGGGGGAACTATGGCTACACCTTC
J gene: TRBJ1-2
D gene: .
V gene: TRBV19
clone size: .

CDR3 protein: CASSPGESNQPQHF
CDR3 DNA: TGTGCCAGCTCACCAGGGGAGAGCAATCAGCCCCAGCATTTT
J gene: TRBJ1-5
D gene: .
V gene: TRBV18
clone size: .

CDR3 protein: CASSLARVETQYF
CDR3 DNA: TGCGCCAGCAGCTTAGCCAGGGTGGAGACCCAGTACTTC
J gene: TRBJ2-5
D gene: .
V gene: TRBV5-1
clone size: .

CDR3 protein: CASKTDRGTEAFF
CDR3 DNA: TGTGCCTCTAAAACGGACAGGGGCACTGAAGCTTTCTTT
J gene: TRBJ1-1
D gene: TRBD1
V gene: TRBV2
clone size: .